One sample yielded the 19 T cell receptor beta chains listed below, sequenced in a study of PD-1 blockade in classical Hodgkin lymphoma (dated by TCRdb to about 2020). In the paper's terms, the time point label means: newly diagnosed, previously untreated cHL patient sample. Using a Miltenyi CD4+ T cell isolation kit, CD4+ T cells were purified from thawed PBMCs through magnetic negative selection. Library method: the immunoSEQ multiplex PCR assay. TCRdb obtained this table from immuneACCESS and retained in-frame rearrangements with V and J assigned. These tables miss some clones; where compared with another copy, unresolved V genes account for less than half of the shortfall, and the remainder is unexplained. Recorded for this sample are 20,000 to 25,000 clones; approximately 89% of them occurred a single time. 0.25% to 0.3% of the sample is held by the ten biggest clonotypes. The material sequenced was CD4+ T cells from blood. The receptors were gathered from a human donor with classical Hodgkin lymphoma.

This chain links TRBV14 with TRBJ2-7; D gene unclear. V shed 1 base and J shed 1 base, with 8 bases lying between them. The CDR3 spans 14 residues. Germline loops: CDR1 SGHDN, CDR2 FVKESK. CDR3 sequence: CASSQGARSYEQYF. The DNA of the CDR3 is TGTGCCAGCAGCCAAGGGGCCAGGTCCTACGAGCAGTACTTC.

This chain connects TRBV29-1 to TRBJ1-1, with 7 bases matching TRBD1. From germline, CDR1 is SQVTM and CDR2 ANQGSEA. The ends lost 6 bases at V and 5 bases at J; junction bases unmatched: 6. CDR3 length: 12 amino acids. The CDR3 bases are TGCAGCGTGTTGACAGGGTGGACTGAAGCTTTCTTT. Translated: CSVLTGWTEAFF.

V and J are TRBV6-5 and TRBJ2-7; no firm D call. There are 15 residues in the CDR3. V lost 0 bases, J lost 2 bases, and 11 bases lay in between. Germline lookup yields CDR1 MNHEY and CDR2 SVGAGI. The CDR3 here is CASSYSFSSTYEQYF. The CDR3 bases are TGTGCCAGCAGTTACTCTTTTTCGAGCACCTACGAGCAGTACTTC.

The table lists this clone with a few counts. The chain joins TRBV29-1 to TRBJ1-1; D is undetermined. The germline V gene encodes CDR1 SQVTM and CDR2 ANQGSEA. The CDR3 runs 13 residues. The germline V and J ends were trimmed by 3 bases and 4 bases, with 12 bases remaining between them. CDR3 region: CSVDPGVGTEAFF. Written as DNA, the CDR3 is TGCAGCGTTGATCCCGGGGTCGGCACTGAAGCTTTCTTT.

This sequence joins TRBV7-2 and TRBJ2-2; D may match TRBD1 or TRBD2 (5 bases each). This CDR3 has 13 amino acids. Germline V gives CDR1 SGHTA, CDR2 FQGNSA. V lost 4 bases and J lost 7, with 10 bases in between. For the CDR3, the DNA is TGTGCCAGCAGCTCACGGGGCTACGGGGAGCTGTTTTTT. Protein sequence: CASSSRGYGELFF.

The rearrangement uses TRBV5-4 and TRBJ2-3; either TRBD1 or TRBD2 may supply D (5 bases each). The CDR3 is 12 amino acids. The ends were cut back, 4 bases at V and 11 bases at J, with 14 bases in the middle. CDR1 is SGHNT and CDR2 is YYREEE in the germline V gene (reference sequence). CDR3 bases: TGTGCCAGCAGCGAGCCGGGGACCTGGCAGTATTTT. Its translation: CASSEPGTWQYF.

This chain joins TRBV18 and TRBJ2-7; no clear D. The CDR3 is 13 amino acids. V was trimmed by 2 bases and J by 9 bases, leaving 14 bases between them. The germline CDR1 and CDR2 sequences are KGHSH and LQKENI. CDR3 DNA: TGTGCCAGCTCACCAGCAACCACTACGACGCAGTACTTC. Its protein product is CASSPATTTTQYF.

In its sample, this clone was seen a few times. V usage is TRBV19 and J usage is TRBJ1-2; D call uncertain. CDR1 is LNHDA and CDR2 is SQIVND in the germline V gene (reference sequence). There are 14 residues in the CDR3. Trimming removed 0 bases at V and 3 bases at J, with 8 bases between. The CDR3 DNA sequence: TGTGCCAGTAGTATAGATTGGACGGACTATGGCTACACCTTC. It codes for CASSIDWTDYGYTF. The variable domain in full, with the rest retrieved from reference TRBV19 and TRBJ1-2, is DGGITQSPKYLFRKEGQNVTLSCEQNLNHDAMYWYRQDPGQGLRLIYYSQIVNDFQKGDIAEGYSVSREKKESFPLTVTSAQKNPTAFYLCASSIDWTDYGYTFGSGTRLTVV.

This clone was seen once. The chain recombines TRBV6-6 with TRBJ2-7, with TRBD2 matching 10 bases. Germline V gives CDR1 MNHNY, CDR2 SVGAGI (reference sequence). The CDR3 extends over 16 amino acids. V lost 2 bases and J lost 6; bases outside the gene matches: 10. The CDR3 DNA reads TGTGCCAGCAGTTACAAAGCGGGAGGGGAGATAGCCGAGCAGTACTTC. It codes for CASSYKAGGEIAEQYF.

The CDR3 nucleotides read TGTGCCAGCAGGACAGGGCGAGAAACTGAAGCTTTCTTT. It translates to CASRTGRETEAFF. The chain recombines TRBV28 with TRBJ1-1, with 7 bases lining up with TRBD1. CDR1 and CDR2 from the germline V gene are MDHEN and SYDVKM. This CDR3 is built from 13 residues. J gave up 5 bases and V 6 bases, and 6 bases lay outside the gene matches. The full variable domain, with the rest looked up from reference TRBV28 and TRBJ1-1, is DVKVTQSSRYLVKRTGEKVFLECVQDMDHENMFWYRQDPGLGLRLIYFSYDVKMKEKGDIPEGYSVSREKKERFSLILESASTNQTSMYLCASRTGRETEAFFGQGTRLTVV.

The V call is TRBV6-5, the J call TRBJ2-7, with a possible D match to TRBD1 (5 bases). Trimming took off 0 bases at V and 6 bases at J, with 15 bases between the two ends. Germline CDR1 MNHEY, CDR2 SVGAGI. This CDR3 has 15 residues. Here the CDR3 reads CASSYSADPGIEQYF. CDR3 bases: TGTGCCAGCAGTTACTCGGCGGACCCAGGGATCGAGCAGTACTTC.

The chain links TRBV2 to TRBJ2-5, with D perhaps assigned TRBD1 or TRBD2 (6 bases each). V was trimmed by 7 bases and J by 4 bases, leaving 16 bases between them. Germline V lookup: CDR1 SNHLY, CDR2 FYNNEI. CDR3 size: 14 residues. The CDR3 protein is CASNRRGLGETQYF. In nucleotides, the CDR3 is TGTGCCAGCAATAGGAGGGGGTTGGGAGAGACCCAGTACTTC.

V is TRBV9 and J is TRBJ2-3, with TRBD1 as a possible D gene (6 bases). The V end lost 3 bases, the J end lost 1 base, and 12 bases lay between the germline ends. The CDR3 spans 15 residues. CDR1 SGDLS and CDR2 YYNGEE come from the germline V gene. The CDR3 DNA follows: TGTGCCAGCAGCGGCTACTGGACAGGCACAGATACGCAGTATTTT. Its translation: CASSGYWTGTDTQYF.

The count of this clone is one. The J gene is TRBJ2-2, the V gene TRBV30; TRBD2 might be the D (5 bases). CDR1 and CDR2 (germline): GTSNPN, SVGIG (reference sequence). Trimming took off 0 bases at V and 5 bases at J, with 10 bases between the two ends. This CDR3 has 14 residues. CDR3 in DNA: TGTGCCTGGAGTGTGCTCCCGGGGACCGGGGAGCTGTTTTTT. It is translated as CAWSVLPGTGELFF.

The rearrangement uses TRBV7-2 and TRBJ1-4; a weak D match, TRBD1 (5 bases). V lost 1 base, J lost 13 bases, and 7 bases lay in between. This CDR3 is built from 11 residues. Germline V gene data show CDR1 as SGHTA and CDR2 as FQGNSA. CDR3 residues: CASSLGGTLFF. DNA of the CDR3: TGTGCCAGCAGCTTAGGCGGGACACTGTTTTTT. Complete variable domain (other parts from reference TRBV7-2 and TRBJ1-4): GAGVSQSPSNKVTEKGKDVELRCDPISGHTALYWYRQSLGQGLEFLIYFQGNSAPDKSGLPSDRFSAERTGGSVSTLTIQRTQQEDSAVYLCASSLGGTLFFGSGTQLSVL.

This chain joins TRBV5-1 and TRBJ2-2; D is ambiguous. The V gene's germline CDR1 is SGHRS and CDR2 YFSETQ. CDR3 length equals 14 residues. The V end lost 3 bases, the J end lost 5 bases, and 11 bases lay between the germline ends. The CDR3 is CASSYNSLTGELFF. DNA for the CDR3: TGCGCCAGCAGCTACAACAGTCTGACCGGGGAGCTGTTTTTT.

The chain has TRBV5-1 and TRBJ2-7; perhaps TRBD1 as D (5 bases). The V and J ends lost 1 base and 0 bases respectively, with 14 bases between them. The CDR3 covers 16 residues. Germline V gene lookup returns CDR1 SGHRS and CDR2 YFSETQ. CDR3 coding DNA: TGCGCCAGCAGCTTGAATCGTAAGGGGTTCTCCTACGAGCAGTACTTC. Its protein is CASSLNRKGFSYEQYF.

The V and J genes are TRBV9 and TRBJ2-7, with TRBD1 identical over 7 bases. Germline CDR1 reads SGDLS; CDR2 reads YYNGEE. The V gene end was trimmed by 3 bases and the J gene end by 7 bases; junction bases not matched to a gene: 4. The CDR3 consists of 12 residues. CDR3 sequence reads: CASSDLRGEQYF. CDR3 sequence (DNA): TGTGCCAGCAGCGACCTCAGGGGGGAGCAGTACTTC.

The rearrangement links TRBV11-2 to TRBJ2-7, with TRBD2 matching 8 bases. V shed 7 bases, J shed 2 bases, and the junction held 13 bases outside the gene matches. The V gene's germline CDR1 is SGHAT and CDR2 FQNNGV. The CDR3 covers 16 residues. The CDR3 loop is CASNPGGATDPYEQYF. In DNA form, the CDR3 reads TGTGCCAGCAACCCGGGGGGGGCCACGGACCCCTACGAGCAGTACTTC.